The clone carrying this T cell receptor beta chain was found a few times. The entry originates in a study of blood T cell repertoires in COVID-19. Study at large: Researchers got acute and convalescent COVID-19 samples from the United States, Italy and Spain.

Germline values: CDR1 SGHRS, CDR2 YFSETQ. This CDR3 has 15 residues. Trimming stripped 4 bases from V and 8 bases from J, with 21 bases between. Assay: immunoSEQ multiplex PCR; the TCRdb copy retains only in-frame clones and omits some. The sample consists of about 250,000 clones, 75% to 90% of them appearing once. This chain uses TRBV5-1 with TRBJ1-2; D remains ambiguous. The sequence derives from a woman aged 40-49 years who had recovered from COVID-19. Sequencing used peripheral blood. The CDR3 nucleotides are TGCGCCAGCAGCCGACCGGCCGAGGTCAGTGAAGGCTACACCTTC. It specifies CASSRPAEVSEGYTF.